This T cell receptor (beta chain) was retrieved from a study of identical twins. This clonotype was seen a handful of times. Its target is not known. The CDR3 length is 13 residues. Per germline, CDR1 MDHEN and CDR2 SYDVKM. Trimming took 6 bases from V and 6 from J, leaving 12 bases between them. Using its own MiXCR run on the 5' RACE reads, TCRdb lists one record per CDR3 protein. The sample carries approximately 680,000 distinct CDR3 sequences, under 8.5% recorded once. Broader study findings: Recombination models fit unrelated individuals' TCR alpha sharing but underestimated twins'.

These data also formed part of another study, on yellow fever vaccine responses in identical twins.

The chain is built from TRBV28 and TRBJ1-5, with D perhaps matching TRBD1 (6 bases). Sequences were obtained from PBMCs. This clonotype was sampled from a woman under 30 in good health. The CDR3 region has the DNA TGTGCCAGCAGCCAAGGACAGTCTCAGCCCCAGCATTTT. Protein product: CASSQGQSQPQHF. The full variable domain, its missing parts supplied by reference TRBV28 and TRBJ1-5, is DVKVTQSSRYLVKRTGEKVFLECVQDMDHENMFWYRQDPGLGLRLIYFSYDVKMKEKGDIPEGYSVSREKKERFSLILESASTNQTSMYLCASSQGQSQPQHFGDGTRLSIL.